The 29 T cell receptor beta chains in this list originate from one sample, sequenced in a study of blood T cell repertoires in COVID-19. Assay used: immunoSEQ multiplex PCR; TCRdb lists only in-frame clones, some missing. The table has about 130,000 clones, 80% to 95% seen once. The specimen sequenced was peripheral blood. The receptors stem from a man between 45 and 60 years old with COVID-19, enrolled during active disease.

The chain combines TRBV9 with TRBJ2-2, with 10 bases lining up with TRBD2. This CDR3 is 16 amino acids long. J lost 7 bases, V lost 3 bases, and 9 bases had no gene match. The germline gives CDR1 SGDLS, CDR2 YYNGEE. The CDR3 protein is CASSASASGRIGELFF. CDR3 DNA sequence: TGTGCCAGCAGCGCCTCAGCTAGCGGGAGAATCGGGGAGCTGTTTTTT.

V and J are TRBV11-2 and TRBJ2-1; 8 nucleotides agree with TRBD1. The length of the CDR3 is 16 residues. V shed 4 bases and J 2 bases; nucleotides not matched to a gene: 7. Germline values: CDR1 SGHAT, CDR2 FQNNGV. The CDR3 spells CASSSTPRGPYNEQFF. The CDR3 region has the DNA TGTGCCAGCAGCTCGACCCCCAGGGGGCCCTACAATGAGCAGTTCTTC.

The chain's CDR3 is CASVAQGHLTEAFF. In nucleotides, the CDR3 is TGTGCCAGCGTAGCCCAGGGGCACCTCACTGAAGCTTTCTTT. The rearrangement links TRBV2 to TRBJ1-1, with D possibly TRBD1 on 6 matching bases. The CDR3 contains 14 residues. Trimming removed 8 bases at V and 4 bases at J, with 17 bases between. Germline-derived CDR1 and CDR2 are SNHLY and FYNNEI.

The chain has TRBV5-4 and TRBJ2-6, with D perhaps TRBD2 (5 bases). CDR1 SGHNT and CDR2 YYREEE come from the germline V gene (reference sequence). The CDR3 contains 16 residues. Trimming left V 0 bases short and J 2 bases short, with 9 bases between. CDR3 nucleotide sequence: TGTGCCAGCAGCTTGGAAGCCGGGGCTGGGGCCAACGTCCTGACTTTC. Protein: CASSLEAGAGANVLTF. The variable domain in full, completed from reference TRBV5-4 and TRBJ2-6, reads ETGVTQSPTHLIKTRGQQVTLRCSSQSGHNTVSWYQQALGQGPQFIFQYYREEENGRGNFPPRFSGLQFPNYSSELNVNALELDDSALYLCASSLEAGAGANVLTFGAGSRLTVL.

The genes are TRBV7-3 and TRBJ1-4; TRBD1 matches 7 bases. V was pared by 0 bases and J by 8 bases, with 9 bases of the junction left unmatched. Germline V gene sequence: CDR1 SGHTA, CDR2 FQGTGA. This CDR3 spans 16 amino acids. The chain's CDR3 is CASSLTGEGAGEKLFF. CDR3 DNA sequence: TGTGCCAGCAGCTTAACGGGTGAGGGGGCCGGGGAAAAACTGTTTTTT.

J is TRBJ2-5 and V is TRBV18; possible D gene TRBD2, 6 bases. Germline lookup yields CDR1 KGHSH and CDR2 LQKENI. This CDR3 spans 15 amino acids. The V end was cut by 3 bases, the J end by 5 bases, with 16 bases between. The CDR3 region has the DNA TGTGCCAGCTCACCTCGAAGGGACGCGGGGGAGACCCAGTACTTC. It is translated as CASSPRRDAGETQYF.

This rearrangement joins TRBV21-1 to TRBJ2-1; TRBD2 is the table's D call and was not checked against the DNA. TRBV21-1 is a listed pseudogene. This CDR3 is 18 amino acids long. Here the CDR3 DNA reads TGTGCCAGCAGCACCTCCGGGACTAGCGGGAGGATTTACAATGAGCAGTTCTTC. Its translation is CASSTSGTSGRIYNEQFF.

This clone was recorded a few times. V gene TRBV11-2 combines with J gene TRBJ2-3, with 8 bases aligning to TRBD2. Losses at the gene ends were 0 bases for V and 7 bases for J; bases not matched to a gene: 9. This CDR3 contains 16 residues. The germline gives CDR1 SGHAT, CDR2 FQNNGV. CDR3 nucleotides: TGTGCCAGCAGCTTAGAAGGGGGTAGCGGGATGAATACGCAGTATTTT. Translated: CASSLEGGSGMNTQYF.

This chain links TRBV24-1 with TRBJ2-1; D might be TRBD2 (6 bases). Germline assignment: CDR1 KGHDR and CDR2 SFDVKD. This CDR3 comprises 15 residues. The ends were cut back, 9 bases at V and 0 bases at J, with 14 bases in the middle. The DNA for the CDR3 is TGTGCCACCGGAGGGCGGGACGCCTCCTACAATGAGCAGTTCTTC. Translating it yields CATGGRDASYNEQFF.

The chain joins TRBV28 to TRBJ1-1, with D perhaps matching TRBD1 (6 bases). CDR1 MDHEN and CDR2 SYDVKM come from the germline V gene. The CDR3 runs 14 residues. V lost 3 bases and J lost 5, with 13 bases in between. This CDR3 reads CASSFRGAYTEAFF. As DNA, the CDR3 is TGTGCCAGCAGTTTTCGGGGGGCATATACTGAAGCTTTCTTT. Full variable domain (missing parts from reference TRBV28 and TRBJ1-1): DVKVTQSSRYLVKRTGEKVFLECVQDMDHENMFWYRQDPGLGLRLIYFSYDVKMKEKGDIPEGYSVSREKKERFSLILESASTNQTSMYLCASSFRGAYTEAFFGQGTRLTVV.

This chain connects TRBV3-1 (or the pseudogene TRBV3-2) to TRBJ2-5; TRBD2 might be the D (7 bases). This CDR3 has 14 residues. Germline loops: CDR1 LGHDT, CDR2 YNNKEL (reference sequence). Trimming stripped 0 bases from V and 10 bases from J, with 15 bases between. The CDR3 reads CASSQDRLRGGQYF. In nucleotides, the CDR3 is TGTGCCAGCAGCCAAGATCGTTTGAGGGGGGGCCAGTACTTC.

This clone has a single count. The V and J genes are TRBV10-3 and TRBJ1-1; TRBD1 agrees at 8 bases. With V trimmed by 5 bases and J by 3 bases, 2 bases remained unmatched. This CDR3 is built from 13 residues. Germline-derived CDR1 and CDR2 are ENHRY and SYGVKD. CDR3: CAISLQGDTEAFF. DNA for the CDR3: TGTGCCATCAGTTTACAGGGGGACACTGAAGCTTTCTTT.

The CDR3 sequence: CASSQRAGEGGYTF. Written as DNA, the CDR3 is TGTGCCAGCAGCCAGAGGGCAGGGGAGGGAGGCTACACCTTC. The chain couples TRBV9 to TRBJ1-2, with D perhaps matching TRBD1 (6 bases). The germline gives CDR1 SGDLS, CDR2 YYNGEE. The length of the CDR3 is 14 residues. V shed 4 bases and J shed 8 bases, with 18 bases lying between them.

The rearrangement uses TRBV6-5 and TRBJ2-7; 9 positions match TRBD2. Trimming removed 0 bases from V and 3 bases from J; junction bases left unmatched: 3. Germline V gives CDR1 MNHEY, CDR2 SVGAGI. This CDR3 is 15 amino acids long. The CDR3 DNA follows: TGTGCCAGCAGTTACTCCGGGACTAGCAACTACGAGCAGTACTTC. This codes for CASSYSGTSNYEQYF.

The chain has TRBV7-2 and TRBJ2-1, with TRBD2 identical over 11 bases. CDR1 and CDR2 from the germline V gene are SGHTA and FQGNSA. V dropped 3 bases and J dropped 8; count of bases not matched to a gene: 6. CDR3 length: 15 residues. The CDR3 DNA reads TGTGCCAGCAGCTTGACTAGCGGGACTATTCATGAGCAGTTCTTC. Protein: CASSLTSGTIHEQFF.

The chain joins TRBV9 to TRBJ2-3; 7 bases map to TRBD2. J was trimmed by 2 bases and V by 4 bases; bases with no gene match: 10. Germline loops: CDR1 SGDLS, CDR2 YYNGEE. The CDR3 is made up of 16 amino acids. The CDR3 DNA sequence: TGTGCCAGCAGCCACCGGGGGGACTCCGCCACAGATACGCAGTATTTT. Translated, it gives CASSHRGDSATDTQYF.

The chain carries TRBV28 and TRBJ2-7; 7 bases fit TRBD2. V lost 2 bases, J lost 0 bases, and 4 bases stayed unmatched. CDR1 MDHEN and CDR2 SYDVKM come from the germline V gene. The CDR3 extends over 15 amino acids. Written as DNA, the CDR3 is TGTGCCAGCAGTTTAATCCGGGAGGCCTCCTACGAGCAGTACTTC. The encoded protein is CASSLIREASYEQYF.

The CDR3 region has the DNA TGTGCCAGCAGCCAAGGGGTCGGACTAGCGGTATACAATGAGCAGTTCTTC. Protein product: CASSQGVGLAVYNEQFF. The chain joins TRBV3-1 (or the pseudogene TRBV3-2) to TRBJ2-1; 10 bases match TRBD2. Trimming at V came to 1 base and at J to 4 bases, leaving 7 bases not matched to a gene. The CDR3 runs 17 residues. Germline CDR1 and CDR2: LGHDT and YNNKEL (reference sequence).

The chain employs TRBV28 and TRBJ1-1, with 8 positions matching TRBD1. Unmatched junction bases numbered 4, after V lost 6 bases and J lost 1 base. This CDR3 has 14 amino acids. Germline-derived CDR1 and CDR2 are MDHEN and SYDVKM. The CDR3 nucleotides read TGTGCCAGCAGGGGAGGGACAGGGAACACTGAAGCTTTCTTT. Protein sequence: CASRGGTGNTEAFF.

The rearrangement uses TRBV19 and TRBJ1-5; 7 positions match TRBD1. Germline V gene lookup returns CDR1 LNHDA and CDR2 SQIVND (reference sequence). V was clipped by 6 bases and J by 7 bases; unmatched bases: 12. The CDR3 totals 15 residues. In nucleotides, the CDR3 is TGTGCCAGTAGGCGAGGGGGCGGCGACGGGCAGCCCCAGCATTTT. Protein product: CASRRGGGDGQPQHF.

The V gene is TRBV5-6, the J gene TRBJ2-1; maybe TRBD2 (6 bases). The CDR3 totals 15 residues. V gave up 2 bases and J gave up 0 bases, with 9 bases separating them. From germline, CDR1 is SGHDT and CDR2 YYEEEE. This CDR3 is CASSFRGSSYNEQFF. CDR3 nucleotide sequence: TGTGCCAGCAGCTTCCGGGGGAGCTCCTACAATGAGCAGTTCTTC.

This chain links TRBV28 with TRBJ2-7, with D hard to call. Germline values: CDR1 MDHEN, CDR2 SYDVKM. Trimming removed 9 bases from V and 1 base from J, with 4 bases in between. The CDR3 is 10 residues long. Here the CDR3 reads CARRSYEQYV. For the CDR3, the DNA is TGTGCCAGGAGATCCTACGAGCAGTACGTC.

The chain links TRBV7-6 to TRBJ2-2, with D possibly TRBD2 on 5 matching bases. Between the trimmed V and J ends, which lost 4 bases and 4 bases, there was a span of 31 bases. The germline CDR1 and CDR2 sequences are SGHVS and FNYEAQ. This CDR3 has 21 amino acids. CDR3 nucleotide sequence: TGTGCCAGCAGCTCCCTGCCCCCCAGGCCGGGAACAACCACCGTCACCGGGGAGCTGTTTTTT. Residues: CASSSLPPRPGTTTVTGELFF.

The chain has TRBV11-3 and TRBJ2-1; 12 bases are a match to TRBD2. Germline values: CDR1 SGHNT, CDR2 YENEEA. J gave up 7 bases and V 4 bases, and 8 bases lay outside the gene matches. The CDR3 is made up of 16 amino acids. CDR3 bases: TGTGCCAGCAGCTCCTCGACTAGCGGGAGTCGTAATGAGCAGTTCTTC. This encodes CASSSSTSGSRNEQFF.

This chain joins TRBV5-6 and TRBJ1-1; 7 bases line up with TRBD1. This CDR3 comprises 14 residues. Germline assignment: CDR1 SGHDT and CDR2 YYEEEE. V lost 4 bases and J lost 1; bases outside the gene matches: 4. The CDR3 DNA follows: TGTGCCAGCAGCCCATACAGGGGGAACACTGAAGCTTTCTTT. It codes for CASSPYRGNTEAFF.

J is TRBJ2-1 and V is TRBV6-4; 9 bases fit TRBD1. CDR3 length equals 21 residues. CDR1 MRHNA and CDR2 SNTAGT come from the germline V gene. V trimming: 0 bases; J trimming: 1 base; junction bases outside the gene matches: 16. The CDR3 protein is CASSDSGIGTGIPRSYNEQFF. The CDR3 DNA is TGTGCCAGCAGTGACTCAGGTATTGGGACAGGGATCCCTAGGTCCTACAATGAGCAGTTCTTC.

The chain carries TRBV6-5 and TRBJ2-5; maybe TRBD1 (6 bases). This CDR3 region has 14 residues. Germline CDR1 and CDR2: MNHEY and SVGAGI. Trimming shortened V by 6 bases and J by 7 bases, and 18 bases separated the two germline ends. The CDR3, as DNA: TGTGCCAGCAGGGACCCAGGGACACAGGTGACCCAGTACTTC. Protein sequence: CASRDPGTQVTQYF.

This chain links TRBV21-1 with TRBJ2-1; the table's D call, TRBD2, was not checked against the DNA. TRBV21-1 is described as a pseudogene. The length of the CDR3 is 14 residues. The CDR3 loop reads CASSNNRCSNEQFF. In DNA, the CDR3 is TGTGCCAGCAGCAATAATAGATGTAGCAATGAGCAGTTCTTC.

This chain connects TRBV18 to TRBJ2-7; 8 bases fit TRBD1. The CDR3 has 13 amino acids. Germline V lookup: CDR1 KGHSH, CDR2 LQKENI. The J segment lost 6 bases and the V segment lost 4 bases, leaving 5 bases of the junction unmatched. The CDR3 DNA reads TGTGCCAGCTCACAAGGACAGGGCCCCGAGCAGTACGTC. Translation gives CASSQGQGPEQYV.